The clone carrying this T cell receptor (beta chain) was found many times. Its antigen is unknown. TCRdb independently ran MiXCR on the reads; one entry per CDR3 protein. The repertoire includes approximately 120,000 distinct CDR3 sequences, approximately 28% of them detected once, and roughly 81% sits in the top ten. The sample belongs to a study of T cell repertoires in cytomegalovirus infection. V gave up 6 bases and J gave up 5 bases; unmatched junction bases: 15. From germline, CDR1 is SNHLY and CDR2 FYNNEI. The CDR3 is 16 residues long. This rearrangement joins TRBV2 to TRBJ1-2, with 7 bases fitting TRBD1. The receptor's source is a human donor in good health (CMV status not recorded). Some clones in this sample may be carry-over from other donors' samples. The source material was CD8+ T cells from cultured PBMCs, sampled from culture after CMV antigen stimulation. The CDR3 here is CASRSPGTELDYGYTF. Written as DNA, the CDR3 is TGTGCCAGCAGGTCCCCCGGGACAGAGCTCGATTATGGCTACACCTTC.